This T cell receptor (beta chain) derives from a study of cytomegalovirus exposure and HLA in healthy donors. Researchers ran the PCR with 60 Vbeta and 13 Jbeta primers. The repertoire was sequenced with immunoSEQ multiplex PCR; TCRdb's copy has only in-frame clones and lacks some. The sample shows about 40,000 clones, approximately 57% of them seen only once. Material: PBMCs. This TCR was sampled from a man in his fifties or sixties in good health and CMV-seropositive.

CDR3 sequence: CASSDRVNYGYTF. Here the CDR3 DNA reads TGTGCCAGCAGCGACAGGGTTAACTATGGCTACACCTTC. The chain links TRBV9 to TRBJ1-2; the D gene is possibly TRBD1 (6 bases). Germline V gene sequence: CDR1 SGDLS, CDR2 YYNGEE. The germline V and J ends were trimmed by 3 bases and 1 base, with 7 bases remaining between them. The CDR3 contains 13 residues. Supplemented by reference TRBV9 and TRBJ1-2, the full variable domain reads DSGVTQTPKHLITATGQRVTLRCSPRSGDLSVYWYQQSLDQGLQFLIQYYNGEERAKGNILERFSAQQFPDLHSELNLSSLELGDSALYFCASSDRVNYGYTFGSGTRLTVV.